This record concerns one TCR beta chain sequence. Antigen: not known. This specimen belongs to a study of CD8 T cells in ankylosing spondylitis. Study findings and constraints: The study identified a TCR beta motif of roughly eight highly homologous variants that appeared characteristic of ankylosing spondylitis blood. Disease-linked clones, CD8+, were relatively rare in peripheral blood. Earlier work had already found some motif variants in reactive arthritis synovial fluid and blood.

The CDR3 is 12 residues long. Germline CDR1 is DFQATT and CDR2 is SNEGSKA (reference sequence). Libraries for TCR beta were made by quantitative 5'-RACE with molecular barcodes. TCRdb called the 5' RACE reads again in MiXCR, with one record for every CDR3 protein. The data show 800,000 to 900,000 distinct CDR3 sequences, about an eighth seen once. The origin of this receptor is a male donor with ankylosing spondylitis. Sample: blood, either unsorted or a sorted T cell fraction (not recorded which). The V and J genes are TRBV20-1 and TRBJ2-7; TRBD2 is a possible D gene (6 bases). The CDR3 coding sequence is TGCAGAGCCGGAGGGAACTCCTACGAGCAGTACTTC. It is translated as CRAGGNSYEQYF.